This T cell receptor beta chain is from a study of patients and donors after allogeneic stem cell transplantation. This clonotype was seen a few times. This CDR3 comprises 14 residues. Trimming removed 4 bases at V and 4 bases at J, with 13 bases between. CDR1 SGHRS and CDR2 YFSETQ come from the germline V gene. In TCRdb, the RT-PCR reads were re-called with MiXCR into one record per CDR3 protein. The sample lists about a million distinct CDR3 sequences, 15% to 20% occurring once. The receptor comes from a human donor who was either an allogeneic HSCT recipient or a stem cell or donor lymphocyte infusion donor (not recorded which). It is not recorded whose cells these are; they may come from a transplant donor. The rearrangement links TRBV5-1 to TRBJ2-3; D assignment may be TRBD1 or TRBD2 (5 bases each). Sequenced material: blood, either unsorted or a sorted T cell fraction (not recorded which). CDR3 sequence reads: CASSGGFEADTQYF. The CDR3 DNA follows: TGCGCCAGCAGCGGGGGATTTGAGGCAGATACGCAGTATTTT.